What follows is one T cell receptor (beta chain) and its context. This entry is derived from a study of blood T cell repertoires in COVID-19. How the authors handled the data: Amplification of reference gene primers was used by the study to estimate nucleated cell counts. The protocol was immunoSEQ multiplex PCR, while the TCRdb copy is restricted to in-frame clones and leaves out a portion. V and J calls and clone size are copied from that table; D and trimming were computed from the DNA. The top ten hold roughly 0.99% of the sample, which has about 370,000 clones, around 87% seen once. Two negative PCRs, clearance, or symptom resolution had been documented for recovered Cohort 3 donors. There are 15 residues in the CDR3. Trimming cost V 4 bases and J 7 bases; bases outside gene matches: 4. Germline CDR1 reads SGHTA; CDR2 reads FQGNSA.

The sequence was obtained from a man younger than 30 who had recovered from COVID-19. This rearrangement joins TRBV7-2 to TRBJ2-5, with 15 bases matching TRBD2. What was sequenced was PBMCs or T cells enriched from blood (not recorded which). The CDR3 nucleotides read TGTGCCAGCAGCTGGGGACTAGCGGGGGGAGGGACCCAGTACTTC. Translating gives CASSWGLAGGGTQYF.